These 9 T cell receptor beta chains share one sample of origin, sequenced in a study of blood T cells in healthy people across ages. Then a second PCR, running roughly 7 to 11 cycles, was carried out with a sample-barcoded 5' primer and a J-beta primer mix. TCRdb recomputed calls from the 5' RACE reads with MiXCR, one row per CDR3 protein. The sample yields roughly 1.5 million distinct CDR3 sequences, 35% to 45% seen once. The sequencing sample was made of blood. Every receptor here comes from a woman between 18 and 29 years old in good health.

The V gene is TRBV25-1, the J gene TRBJ2-3; D call uncertain. This CDR3 has 13 amino acids. Germline V gives CDR1 MGHDK, CDR2 SYGVNS. Trimming stripped 4 bases from V and 7 bases from J, with 12 bases between. The CDR3, as DNA: TGTGCCAGCAGTGTCCAGACCGCAAATACGCAGTATTTT. Encoded protein: CASSVQTANTQYF.

V gene TRBV10-3 combines with J gene TRBJ1-2, with a weak D call TRBD1 (6 bases). Trimming pared 8 bases from V and 3 bases from J, leaving 10 bases between. The CDR3 consists of 12 residues. Germline V gene sequence: CDR1 ENHRY, CDR2 SYGVKD. The CDR3 nucleotides are TGTGCCATCCGATCAGGGGACTATGGCTACACCTTC. This translates into CAIRSGDYGYTF.

As for this clonotype: Since a much larger clone is just one base distant, this may be a read error. The chain is built from TRBV6-2 or TRBV6-3 and TRBJ1-2, with D hard to call. This CDR3 has 12 amino acids. CDR1 is MNHEY and CDR2 is SVGEGT in the germline V gene. V gave up 3 bases and J gave up 6 bases, with 8 bases separating them. CDR3 protein: CASSYNRHGYTF. The CDR3 DNA is TGTGCCAGCAGTTATAATCGGCATGGCTACACCTTC.

The chain joins TRBV12-3 or TRBV12-4 to TRBJ2-3, with D maybe TRBD2 (6 bases). V was shortened by 5 bases and J by 3 bases, with 12 bases between the two germline ends. CDR3 length: 14 residues. CDR3 sequence: CASSTGEGTDTQYF. CDR3 nucleotides: TGTGCCAGCAGTACGGGGGAAGGGACAGATACGCAGTATTTT.

This chain joins TRBV7-3 and TRBJ1-2, with D maybe TRBD1 (6 bases). The CDR3 covers 18 residues. V was shortened by 2 bases and J by 1 base, with 20 bases between the two germline ends. The V gene's germline CDR1 is SGHTA and CDR2 FQGTGA. CDR3 DNA sequence: TGTGCCAGCAGCTTAGCTTCCCCAAGGCCAGGGGATAACTATGGCTACACCTTC. It specifies CASSLASPRPGDNYGYTF.

In this sample, this clonotype turned up a few times. The rearrangement links TRBV29-1 to TRBJ2-7, with 11 bases lining up with TRBD2. Germline-derived CDR1 and CDR2 are SQVTM and ANQGSEA. The V and J ends lost 6 bases and 4 bases, in that order; junction bases with no gene match: 8. The CDR3 spans 14 residues. The CDR3 loop reads CSVVTSGRRYEQYF. The DNA of the CDR3 is TGCAGCGTCGTCACTAGCGGGAGAAGGTACGAGCAGTACTTC.

The gene calls are TRBV6-6 and TRBJ1-5; 7 bases are a match to TRBD1. The germline CDR1 and CDR2 sequences are MNHNY and SVGAGI (reference sequence). With V trimmed by 0 bases and J by 2 bases, 7 bases remained unmatched. The CDR3 extends over 17 amino acids. This CDR3 is CASSYSKGAMRNQPQHF. For the CDR3, the DNA is TGTGCCAGCAGTTACTCGAAGGGGGCTATGCGCAATCAGCCCCAGCATTTT.

The chain combines TRBV10-3 with TRBJ2-5; the D gene could be TRBD1 or TRBD2 (6 bases each). Germline values: CDR1 ENHRY, CDR2 SYGVKD. The CDR3 spans 16 residues. The V gene lost 3 bases and the J gene lost 1 base, with 15 bases spanning the gap. CDR3 amino acids: CAISESGGRRQETQYF. The CDR3 DNA follows: TGTGCCATCAGTGAATCTGGGGGGCGACGCCAAGAGACCCAGTACTTC.

V gene TRBV29-1 combines with J gene TRBJ2-6, with a possible D match to TRBD1 (6 bases). Germline CDR1 SQVTM, CDR2 ANQGSEA. CDR3 length equals 14 residues. The V gene lost 4 bases and the J gene lost 0 bases, with 7 bases spanning the gap. In DNA form, the CDR3 reads TGCAGCGTTGGAGGGGGCTCTGGGGCCAACGTCCTGACTTTC. Translated: CSVGGGSGANVLTF.